The 21 T cell receptor beta chains listed next were all sequenced from one sample in a study of somatic mutations in cytotoxic T cells in rheumatoid arthritis. Only in-frame clones appear in the TCRdb table, and some are missing; sequencing was by immunoSEQ multiplex PCR. The table shows 15,000 to 20,000 clones, with approximately 78% occurring only once. The source material was CD8+ T cells sorted from blood. These receptor sequences come from an adult with rheumatoid arthritis.

V usage is TRBV10-1 and J usage is TRBJ1-5, with D uncertain. The CDR3 loop spans 14 amino acids. The germline V gene encodes CDR1 WNHNN and CDR2 SYGVQD (reference sequence). Here the CDR3 DNA reads TGCGCTAGACCAGACACGAGATGGAATCAGCCCCAGCATTTT. As protein: CARPDTRWNQPQHF.

The chain has TRBV5-1 and TRBJ2-2; 7 bases fit TRBD2. The CDR3 has 16 residues. V lost 4 bases, J lost 2 bases, and 8 bases stayed unmatched. The germline V gene encodes CDR1 SGHRS and CDR2 YFSETQ. CDR3 in DNA: TGCGCCAGCAGCCACCCGGGGGGAGTAAACACCGGGGAGCTGTTTTTT. It specifies CASSHPGGVNTGELFF.

The rearrangement joins TRBV2 to TRBJ2-1, with D perhaps TRBD1 or TRBD2 (6 bases each). The V gene lost 6 bases and the J gene lost 5 bases, with 23 bases spanning the gap. Germline CDR1 SNHLY, CDR2 FYNNEI. The CDR3 totals 17 residues. Written as DNA, the CDR3 is TGTGCCAGCAGCGACTCCCTCGTTTCGGGGGCCCACAATGAGCAGTTCTTC. Translated, it gives CASSDSLVSGAHNEQFF.

This clone appeared once. The chain uses TRBV27 and TRBJ2-5; D is possibly TRBD2 (5 bases). The CDR3 is 13 residues long. CDR1 and CDR2 from the germline V gene are MNHEY and SMNVEV (reference sequence). The germline V and J ends were trimmed by 4 bases and 4 bases, with 10 bases remaining between them. The CDR3 region is CASSYTSIETQYF. The CDR3, as DNA: TGTGCCAGCAGTTATACTAGTATAGAGACCCAGTACTTC.

The chain uses TRBV11-2 and TRBJ1-3; TRBD1 agrees at 10 bases. CDR1 is SGHAT, CDR2 FQNNGV, per germline. CDR3 length: 19 amino acids. The trim removed 2 bases at V and 3 bases at J, leaving 13 bases unmatched. The CDR3 reads CASSLFLMGQGTYGNTIYF. CDR3 DNA sequence: TGTGCCAGCAGCTTATTTCTCATGGGACAGGGGACTTATGGAAACACCATATATTTT.

With respect to this clone: Additional DNA sequences in this sample encode the identical CDR3. J is TRBJ2-7 and V is TRBV30; possibly TRBD2 for D (5 bases). The CDR3 loop spans 13 amino acids. CDR1 GTSNPN and CDR2 SVGIG come from the germline V gene (reference sequence). V was shortened by 3 bases and J by 7 bases, with 16 bases between the two germline ends. Here the CDR3 DNA reads TGTGCCTGGAGCCTAGCAGGAGTGGGGGAGCAGTACTTC. Translated, it gives CAWSLAGVGEQYF.

The gene calls are TRBV13 and TRBJ1-2; possibly TRBD1 for D (5 bases). The CDR3 has 14 amino acids. The germline V and J ends were trimmed by 4 bases and 4 bases, with 13 bases remaining between them. The germline gives CDR1 PRHDT, CDR2 FYEKMQ (reference sequence). CDR3 in DNA: TGTGCCAGCAGCTCCGATCAGGGTATCTATGGCTACACCTTC. Translated: CASSSDQGIYGYTF.

This chain links TRBV5-1 with TRBJ2-7; 9 bases are shared with TRBD2. This CDR3 is 16 amino acids long. J lost 2 bases, V lost 0 bases, and 6 bases had no gene match. Germline V gives CDR1 SGHRS, CDR2 YFSETQ. The CDR3 region is CASSLDPAGGTYEQYF. The CDR3 DNA is TGCGCCAGCAGCTTGGACCCGGCGGGAGGGACCTACGAGCAGTACTTC.

The genes are TRBV7-2 and TRBJ1-2; 7 bases agree with TRBD1. Germline lookup yields CDR1 SGHTA and CDR2 FQGNSA. The CDR3 runs to 16 residues. The junction had 10 bases not matched to a gene; V was cut back by 4 bases and J by 2 bases. Here the CDR3 reads CASSSSPRDRNYGYTF. DNA of the CDR3: TGTGCCAGCAGCTCAAGCCCCCGGGACAGAAACTATGGCTACACCTTC. The full variable domain, with the rest looked up from reference TRBV7-2 and TRBJ1-2, is GAGVSQSPSNKVTEKGKDVELRCDPISGHTALYWYRQSLGQGLEFLIYFQGNSAPDKSGLPSDRFSAERTGGSVSTLTIQRTQQEDSAVYLCASSSSPRDRNYGYTFGSGTRLTVV.

The genes are TRBV25-1 and TRBJ2-7, with a weak D call TRBD2 (6 bases). Trimming cost V 4 bases and J 2 bases, with 9 bases left between them. Germline loops: CDR1 MGHDK, CDR2 SYGVNS. The CDR3 has 13 residues. The CDR3 DNA reads TGTGCCAGCAGTGTCGGGGGTCCCTACGAGCAGTACTTC. Its translation is CASSVGGPYEQYF.

V is TRBV15 and J is TRBJ2-7; D unclear. Germline V lookup: CDR1 LNHNV, CDR2 YYDKDF (reference sequence). This CDR3 is built from 15 residues. The V end was cut by 4 bases, the J end by 6 bases, with 19 bases between. The chain's CDR3 is CATSNIPEFPIEQYF. In DNA, the CDR3 is TGTGCCACCAGCAACATCCCTGAGTTCCCCATCGAGCAGTACTTC.

This rearrangement joins TRBV7-2 to TRBJ2-1; possibly TRBD1 or TRBD2 for D (5 bases each). CDR3 length equals 17 residues. Germline V lookup: CDR1 SGHTA, CDR2 FQGNSA. V lost 3 bases, J lost 0 bases, and 15 bases lay in between. CDR3 protein: CASSFPGVGDSYNEQFF. The CDR3 nucleotides read TGTGCCAGCAGCTTCCCTGGGGTGGGGGACTCCTACAATGAGCAGTTCTTC.

The chain links TRBV13 to TRBJ1-1; the D gene is possibly TRBD1 (5 bases). V gave up 7 bases and J gave up 1 base, with 13 bases separating them. The CDR3 contains 14 residues. CDR1 PRHDT and CDR2 FYEKMQ come from the germline V gene (reference sequence). CDR3 in amino acids: CASTGQGANTEAFF. The DNA of the CDR3 is TGTGCCAGCACCGGTCAGGGTGCGAACACTGAAGCTTTCTTT.

Only one count was recorded for this clone. Here the CDR3 reads CASSNPGDRLAITDTQYF. The DNA of the CDR3 is TGTGCCAGCAGTAATCCCGGGGATAGACTAGCGATCACAGATACGCAGTATTTT. This rearrangement joins TRBV2 to TRBJ2-3; 8 bases match TRBD2. In germline, CDR1 is SNHLY, CDR2 FYNNEI. Germline trimming cut 5 bases from V and 2 bases from J; bases unmatched to any gene: 15. This CDR3 spans 18 amino acids.

The chain recombines TRBV15 with TRBJ2-3; the match to TRBD2 covers 10 bases. Trimming removed 2 bases from V and 1 base from J; junction bases left unmatched: 15. This CDR3 spans 20 amino acids. Germline CDR1 and CDR2: LNHNV and YYDKDF (reference sequence). The CDR3 loop reads CATSRRLLAGAPFGTDTQYF. The CDR3 coding sequence is TGTGCCACCAGCAGACGCCTTCTAGCGGGGGCGCCGTTTGGCACAGATACGCAGTATTTT.

There are a few counts of this clone. J is TRBJ1-5 and V is TRBV5-8; TRBD1 is a possible D gene (5 bases). The V end lost 4 bases, the J end lost 5 bases, and 13 bases lay between the germline ends. Germline V CDR1 and CDR2: SGHTS, YDEGEE. The CDR3 runs 14 residues. CDR3 in DNA: TGTGCCAGCAGCGTCGGGACGGGGGATCAGCCCCAGCATTTT. Protein product: CASSVGTGDQPQHF.

The chain employs TRBV15 and TRBJ2-5, with 8 bases lining up with TRBD2. The V segment lost 5 bases and the J segment 4 bases; nucleotides outside the gene matches: 12. Germline values: CDR1 LNHNV, CDR2 YYDKDF (reference sequence). This CDR3 spans 16 amino acids. Here the CDR3 reads CATSSWRGAVVETQYF. The CDR3 DNA follows: TGTGCCACCAGCTCCTGGCGGGGGGCAGTGGTAGAGACCCAGTACTTC.

This chain uses TRBV7-3 with TRBJ2-1; tentatively, D is TRBD1 (5 bases). CDR1 SGHTA and CDR2 FQGTGA come from the germline V gene. The CDR3 sequence is 16 residues long. V was clipped by 1 base and J by 5 bases, with 15 bases between them. CDR3: CASSLIGATLDNEQFF. CDR3 in DNA: TGTGCCAGCAGCTTAATAGGGGCAACCCTTGACAATGAGCAGTTCTTC.

V gene TRBV30 combines with J gene TRBJ2-7, with no clear D. V gave up 0 bases and J gave up 6 bases, with 6 bases separating them. Germline V gene data show CDR1 as GTSNPN and CDR2 as SVGIG (reference sequence). This CDR3 spans 11 amino acids. CDR3 sequence reads: CAWSVDFEQYF. CDR3 in DNA: TGTGCCTGGAGTGTAGATTTCGAGCAGTACTTC.

This clone is a singleton in its sample. J is TRBJ2-2 and V is TRBV7-9, with 10 bases that match TRBD1. V shed 1 base and J 1 base; nucleotides not matched to a gene: 0. This CDR3 is 16 amino acids long. Germline V lookup: CDR1 SEHNR, CDR2 FQNEAQ (reference sequence). The CDR3 is CASSLGTGGNTGELFF. CDR3 DNA sequence: TGTGCCAGCAGCTTAGGGACAGGGGGGAACACCGGGGAGCTGTTTTTT.

The chain has TRBV7-2 and TRBJ2-2; D gene ambiguous. Germline CDR1 SGHTA, CDR2 FQGNSA. The CDR3 contains 12 residues. Trimming stripped 5 bases from V and 5 bases from J, with 6 bases between. The CDR3 bases are TGTGCCAGCAGCCCCCAGACCGGGGAGCTGTTTTTT. Protein sequence: CASSPQTGELFF.